This TCR beta chain emerged from a study of identical twins. This clonotype was counted only a few times. V was clipped by 4 bases and J by 1 base; unmatched bases: 16. CDR1 is LGHNA, CDR2 YNFKEQ, per germline. There are 18 residues in the CDR3. A universal primer site was created by template switching, with the cDNA bearing unique molecular identifiers. TCRdb itself ran the 5' RACE reads through MiXCR, one entry per CDR3 protein. The table includes more than 1.5 million distinct CDR3 sequences, roughly a third detected once. The J gene is TRBJ2-7, the V gene TRBV4-2; 7 nucleotides align to TRBD2. The specimen was cord blood. The TCR originated in a newborn girl in good health. CDR3 in amino acids: CASSPRELATPLSYEQYF. CDR3 nucleotide sequence: TGTGCCAGCAGCCCAAGGGAACTAGCGACCCCCCTTTCCTACGAGCAGTACTTC.